This TCR beta chain appears in the sequencing data of a study of beta chain features in type 1 diabetes. In this sample, this clone turned up a few times. There was one heparinised blood draw per donor, averaging about 120 mL. Sorted populations all had greater than 98% purity. All of the isolated RNA was reverse transcribed, so expressed TCRB transcripts were sequenced. This table comes from immunoSEQ multiplex PCR, and its TCRdb copy is limited to in-frame clones, with some not included. The sample includes hundreds of thousands of clones, under 20% of them seen just once. Germline assignment: CDR1 SNHLY and CDR2 FYNNEI. The CDR3 is made up of 13 amino acids. Trimming shortened V by 0 bases and J by 5 bases, and 7 bases separated the two germline ends.

The material sequenced was naive CD4+ T cells from blood. The TCR sequence derives from a woman aged 18-35 years in good health. The chain has TRBV2 and TRBJ2-5; D is possibly TRBD1 (5 bases). This chain's CDR3 is CASSEAPGETQYF. The CDR3 region has the DNA TGTGCCAGCAGTGAAGCACCAGGGGAGACCCAGTACTTC.